The present T cell receptor (beta chain) was sequenced within a study of vaccination and CD4 T cells after COVID-19. Study summary: Ranging from 14 to 241, the interval between dose two and post-vaccine sampling had a median of 72 days.

For this clonotype: Its antigen is not identified.

Treatment indicated: roughly ten-day PBMC culture with coronavirus spike peptide pools or control peptides (ViraFEST assay). Investigators obtained the unexposed donor's CD4+ T cells before the COVID-19 pandemic (2011-2018). General study results and limits: Only relatively few convalescent patients were studied, and early post-infection timepoints were not analyzed.

An Oncomine TCR Beta short-read assay was used to sequence the DNA from cultured CD4+ T cells. One entry per CDR3 protein results from TCRdb running MiXCR on the PCR reads. The profile shows 6,500 to 8,500 distinct CDR3 sequences, 30% to 40% of them singletons. This TCR derives from a human donor in good health. The sample comprised CD4+ T cells from blood, cultured in vitro.

The CDR3 nucleotides are TGTGCCATCAGTGAGAAGGGGGGCTCTACTGGAAACACCATATATTTT. It is translated as CAISEKGGSTGNTIYF. The chain has TRBV10-3 and TRBJ1-3; weak D call: TRBD1 (6 bases). The V gene lost 2 bases and the J gene lost 2 bases, with 13 bases spanning the gap. Germline V gene lookup returns CDR1 ENHRY and CDR2 SYGVKD. This CDR3 is 16 amino acids long.